This paragraph covers one T cell receptor beta chain sequence. It was with unique molecular identifiers that the TCRbeta library was prepared. One entry per CDR3 protein, called by TCRdb with MiXCR from the PCR reads. The data hold 400,000 to 500,000 distinct CDR3 sequences, with approximately 10% observed a single time. Trimming shortened V by 5 bases and J by 1 base, and 9 bases separated the two germline ends. The CDR3 sequence is 13 residues long. Looked up from germline, CDR1 is SEHNR and CDR2 is FQNEAQ (reference sequence). The data derive from a study of T-cell reconstitution after alpha-beta-depleted transplantation in children.

The clonotype comes from a human donor who donated a stem cell graft to a child with acute myeloid leukemia. This chain joins TRBV7-9 and TRBJ2-7; D is undetermined. Specimen: PBMCs from the stem cell graft donor, collected from the stem cell graft. CDR3 bases: TGTGCCAGCAGCCAATCCCCTTCCTACGAGCAGTACTTC. Encoded protein: CASSQSPSYEQYF.